The clone carrying this TCR beta chain appeared once. Generated by immunoSEQ multiplex PCR, the TCRdb table keeps only in-frame clones and is missing some. The table includes roughly 260,000 clones, about 91% detected once. Germline V gene data show CDR1 as WSHSY and CDR2 as SAAADI. V was pared by 10 bases and J by 0 bases, with 20 bases between. The CDR3 runs 16 residues. These data belong to a study of blood T cell repertoires in COVID-19. This receptor was taken from a young woman with acute COVID-19. Sequences were obtained from PBMCs or T cells enriched from blood (not recorded which). The V gene is TRBV10-2, the J gene TRBJ2-3; tentative D call: TRBD2 (6 bases). The CDR3 region is CATFNSAGGSTDTQYF. The CDR3 DNA reads TGCGCCACCTTTAACTCCGCCGGGGGTAGCACAGATACGCAGTATTTT.